The sequence of this TCR beta chain was determined in a study of cytotoxic CD8 clonotypes in ibrutinib-treated CLL. Study background: Enrolment comprised about a dozen relapsed/refractory and 15 treatment-naive patients; 17 to 18 were IGHV unmutated. Study results and limitations: The study found public clonotypes uncommon, contracting or stable on treatment. A rise in clonality was seen at ibrutinib response, and a fall back toward baseline was seen at progression.

This clone was found a few times. Its target is unknown. The data were produced by immunoSEQ multiplex PCR, yet TCRdb's version contains in-frame clones alone and is incomplete. The profile shows 90,000 to 150,000 clones, under 70% of them singletons. The sequencing used PBMCs, collected after 24 months of ibrutinib treatment. The receptor was isolated from a human donor with chronic lymphocytic leukemia.

CDR3 DNA: TGTGCCAGCAGCGTAGCCCCGGGCGGGAACACCGGGGAGCTGTTTTTT. Translated, it gives CASSVAPGGNTGELFF. The chain is built from TRBV9 and TRBJ2-2; no clear D gene. Trimming stripped 0 bases from V and 1 base from J, with 10 bases between. Germline lookup yields CDR1 SGDLS and CDR2 YYNGEE. This CDR3 comprises 16 residues.